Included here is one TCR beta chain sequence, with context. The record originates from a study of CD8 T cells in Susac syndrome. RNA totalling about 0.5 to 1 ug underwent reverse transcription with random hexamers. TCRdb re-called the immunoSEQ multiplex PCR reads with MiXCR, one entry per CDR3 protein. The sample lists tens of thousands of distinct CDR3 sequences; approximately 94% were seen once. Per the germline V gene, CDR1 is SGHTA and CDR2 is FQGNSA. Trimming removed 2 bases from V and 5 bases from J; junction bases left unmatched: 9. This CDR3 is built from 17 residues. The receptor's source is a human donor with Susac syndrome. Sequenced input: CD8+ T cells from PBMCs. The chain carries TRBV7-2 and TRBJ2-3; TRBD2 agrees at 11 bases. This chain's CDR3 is CASSLPLAGEPEDTQYF. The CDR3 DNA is TGTGCCAGCAGCTTACCACTAGCGGGGGAGCCGGAAGATACGCAGTATTTT. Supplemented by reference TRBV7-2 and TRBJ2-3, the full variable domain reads GAGVSQSPSNKVTEKGKDVELRCDPISGHTALYWYRQSLGQGLEFLIYFQGNSAPDKSGLPSDRFSAERTGGSVSTLTIQRTQQEDSAVYLCASSLPLAGEPEDTQYFGPGTRLTVL.